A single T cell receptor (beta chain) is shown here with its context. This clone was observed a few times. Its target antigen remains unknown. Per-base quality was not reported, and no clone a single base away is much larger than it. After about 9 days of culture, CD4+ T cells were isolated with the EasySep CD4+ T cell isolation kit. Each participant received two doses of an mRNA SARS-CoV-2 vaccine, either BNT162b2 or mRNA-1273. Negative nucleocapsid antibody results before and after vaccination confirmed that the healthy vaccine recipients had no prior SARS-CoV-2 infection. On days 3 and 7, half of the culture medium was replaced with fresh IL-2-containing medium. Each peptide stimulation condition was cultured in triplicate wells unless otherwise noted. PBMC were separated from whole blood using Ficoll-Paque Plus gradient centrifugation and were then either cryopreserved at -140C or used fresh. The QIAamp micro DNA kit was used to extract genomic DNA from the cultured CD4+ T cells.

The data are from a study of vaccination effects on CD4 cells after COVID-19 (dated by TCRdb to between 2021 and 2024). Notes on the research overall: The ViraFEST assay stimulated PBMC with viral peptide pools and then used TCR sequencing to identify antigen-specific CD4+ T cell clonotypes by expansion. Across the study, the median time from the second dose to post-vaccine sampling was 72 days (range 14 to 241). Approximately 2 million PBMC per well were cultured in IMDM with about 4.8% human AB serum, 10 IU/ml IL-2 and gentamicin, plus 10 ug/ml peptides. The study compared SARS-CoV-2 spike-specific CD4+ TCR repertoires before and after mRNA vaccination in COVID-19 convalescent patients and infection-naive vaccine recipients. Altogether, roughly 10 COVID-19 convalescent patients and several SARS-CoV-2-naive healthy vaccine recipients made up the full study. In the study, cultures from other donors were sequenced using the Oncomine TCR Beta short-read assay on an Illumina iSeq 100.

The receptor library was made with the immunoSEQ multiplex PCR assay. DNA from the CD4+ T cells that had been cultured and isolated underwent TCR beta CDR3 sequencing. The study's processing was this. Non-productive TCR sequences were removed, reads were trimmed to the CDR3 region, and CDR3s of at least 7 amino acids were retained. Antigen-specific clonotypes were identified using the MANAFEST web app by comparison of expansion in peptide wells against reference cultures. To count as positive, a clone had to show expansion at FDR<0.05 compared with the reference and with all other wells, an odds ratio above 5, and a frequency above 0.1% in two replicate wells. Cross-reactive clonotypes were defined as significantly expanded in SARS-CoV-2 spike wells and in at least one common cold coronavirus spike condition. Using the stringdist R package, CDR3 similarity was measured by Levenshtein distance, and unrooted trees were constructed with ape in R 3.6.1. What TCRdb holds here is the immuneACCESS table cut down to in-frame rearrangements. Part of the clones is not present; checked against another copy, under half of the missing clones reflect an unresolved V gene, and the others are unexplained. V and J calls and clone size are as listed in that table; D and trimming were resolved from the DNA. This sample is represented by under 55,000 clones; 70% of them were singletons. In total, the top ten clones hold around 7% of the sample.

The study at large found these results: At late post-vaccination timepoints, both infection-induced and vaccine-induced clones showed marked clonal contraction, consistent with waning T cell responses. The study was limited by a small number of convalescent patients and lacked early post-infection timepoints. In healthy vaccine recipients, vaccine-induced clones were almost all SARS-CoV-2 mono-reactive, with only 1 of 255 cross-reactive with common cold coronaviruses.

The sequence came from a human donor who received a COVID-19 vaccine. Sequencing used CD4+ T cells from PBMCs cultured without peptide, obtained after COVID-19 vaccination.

The nucleotide sequence is given as TGTGCCAGTAGGCCCCAGGGTACCGGGGAGCTGTTTTTT. Translated, this is CASRPQGTGELFF. The chain joins TRBV19 to TRBJ2-2; TRBD1 is perhaps the D gene, given 5 matching bases. The germline V gene (reference sequence) yields LNHDA for CDR1 and SQIVND for CDR2. The CDR3 covers 13 residues, taking in both the cysteine and the phenylalanine. The only DNA kept is the CDR3, 39 bases in frame from the first base. At the junction V is shortened by 6 bases and J by 5 bases, with 10 bases in between.